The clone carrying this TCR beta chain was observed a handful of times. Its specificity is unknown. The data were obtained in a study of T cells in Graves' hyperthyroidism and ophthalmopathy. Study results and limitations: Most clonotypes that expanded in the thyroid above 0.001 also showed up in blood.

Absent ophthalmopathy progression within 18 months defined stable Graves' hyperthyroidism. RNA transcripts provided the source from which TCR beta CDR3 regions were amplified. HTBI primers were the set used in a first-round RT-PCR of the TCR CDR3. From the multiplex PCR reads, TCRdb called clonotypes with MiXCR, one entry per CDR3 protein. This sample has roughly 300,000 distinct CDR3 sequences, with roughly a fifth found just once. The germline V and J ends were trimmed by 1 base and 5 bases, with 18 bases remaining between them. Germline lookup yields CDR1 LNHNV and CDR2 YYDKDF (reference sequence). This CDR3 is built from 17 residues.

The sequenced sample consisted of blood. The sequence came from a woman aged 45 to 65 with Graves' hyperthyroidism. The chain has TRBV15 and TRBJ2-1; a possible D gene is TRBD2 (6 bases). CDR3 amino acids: CATSRARGIKGHNEQFF. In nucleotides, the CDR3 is TGTGCCACCAGCAGAGCCCGGGGGATTAAGGGACACAATGAGCAGTTCTTC.